The present T cell receptor (beta chain) was sequenced within a study of blood T cell repertoires in COVID-19. Looking at the study overall: Acute and convalescent COVID-19 specimens originated in the United States, Italy and Spain.

The data were produced by immunoSEQ multiplex PCR, yet TCRdb's version contains in-frame clones alone and is incomplete. This sample has around 330,000 clones; approximately 89% occur once, and the top ten carry 1.6%. The V segment lost 4 bases and the J segment 1 base; nucleotides outside the gene matches: 2. The CDR3 is 15 residues long. Germline assignment: CDR1 KGHSH and CDR2 LQKENI. Seattle participants joined during active infection and were tracked over time. This sequence originates from a woman in her 30s with COVID-19, enrolled during active disease. The V and J genes are TRBV18 and TRBJ1-3; TRBD1 aligns across 9 bases. The sequenced sample was peripheral blood. The CDR3 coding sequence is TGTGCCAGCTCACGGGGGACAGGGTCTGGAAACACCATATATTTT. This translates into CASSRGTGSGNTIYF.